A single sample is the source of the 8 T cell receptor beta chains below, sequenced in a study of shared clonotypes between healthy human individuals. Sequencing was performed with immunoSEQ multiplex PCR; in TCRdb, only in-frame clones are kept and a portion is missing. The data hold millions of clones, with roughly 93% observed a single time. Sequenced input: naive CD4+ T cells from PBMCs. Subset: CD45RA+ positively selected. The origin of the receptors is a man younger than 35 in good health. Some clones in this sample may be carry-over from other donors' samples.

V gene TRBV9 combines with J gene TRBJ1-1; 7 bases match TRBD1. The V and J ends lost 3 bases and 6 bases, in that order; junction bases with no gene match: 8. Per the germline V gene, CDR1 is SGDLS and CDR2 is YYNGEE. The CDR3 is 14 amino acids. The CDR3 DNA reads as TGTGCCAGCAGCGCCCTCACAGGGGCCCCTGAAGCTTTCTTT. Translating gives CASSALTGAPEAFF.

The V and J genes are TRBV4-1 and TRBJ2-3; D remains ambiguous. Germline CDR1 reads MGHRA; CDR2 reads YSYEKL. The CDR3 is 18 amino acids. V was cut by 2 bases and J by 0 bases, with 18 bases left in between. The CDR3 nucleotides read TGCGCCAGCAGCCAATACCCCCCCGGACCCGCTAGCACAGATACGCAGTATTTT. Amino acids: CASSQYPPGPASTDTQYF.

The V gene is TRBV5-1, the J gene TRBJ1-2; TRBD1 might be the D (6 bases). The CDR3 length is 15 residues. Germline loops: CDR1 SGHRS, CDR2 YFSETQ. Trimming removed 3 bases from V and 3 bases from J, with 15 bases in between. CDR3 sequence reads: CASSSQGGAYYGYTF. The CDR3 DNA reads as TGCGCCAGCAGCTCCCAAGGGGGGGCGTACTATGGCTACACCTTC.

The chain has TRBV10-3 and TRBJ1-2; 9 bases line up with TRBD1. J lost 3 bases, V lost 4 bases, and 9 bases had no gene match. The germline V gene encodes CDR1 ENHRY and CDR2 SYGVKD. The CDR3 is made up of 16 amino acids. CDR3 DNA sequence: TGTGCCATCAGTGCTTGGGACAGGGACAAAGACTATGGCTACACCTTC. Translating it yields CAISAWDRDKDYGYTF.

This chain uses TRBV29-1 with TRBJ2-1; 7 bases map to TRBD1. CDR1 and CDR2 (germline): SQVTM, ANQGSEA. CDR3 length: 13 amino acids. The junction had 10 bases not matched to a gene; V was cut back by 7 bases and J by 7 bases. The CDR3 sequence: CSARQGASNEQFF. The CDR3 DNA follows: TGCAGCGCCCGACAGGGCGCCTCTAATGAGCAGTTCTTC.

The chain recombines TRBV2 with TRBJ1-2; 7 nucleotides match TRBD1. Trimming cost V 8 bases and J 8 bases; bases outside gene matches: 11. CDR1 is SNHLY, CDR2 FYNNEI, per germline. This CDR3 is built from 13 residues. CDR3 DNA sequence: TGTGCCAGCGTTGGAGGGGGCAGGAAAGGCTACACCTTC. This translates into CASVGGGRKGYTF. Complete variable domain (other parts from reference TRBV2 and TRBJ1-2): EPEVTQTPSHQVTQMGQEVILRCVPISNHLYFYWYRQILGQKVEFLVSFYNNEISEKSEIFDDQFSVERPDGSNFTLKIRSTKLEDSAMYFCASVGGGRKGYTFGSGTRLTVV.

The genes are TRBV2 and TRBJ1-3; the match to TRBD1 covers 10 bases. This CDR3 comprises 17 residues. Trimming removed 4 bases from V and 0 bases from J; junction bases left unmatched: 6. Germline assignment: CDR1 SNHLY and CDR2 FYNNEI. The CDR3 bases are TGTGCCAGCAGTGTACTCGGACAGGGGGTCTCTGGAAACACCATATATTTT. Amino acids: CASSVLGQGVSGNTIYF.

This clone was counted once. The chain employs TRBV19 and TRBJ1-1; TRBD1 aligns across 7 bases. The CDR3 sequence is 17 residues long. The V and J ends lost 4 bases and 8 bases, in that order; junction bases with no gene match: 19. Germline V gene sequence: CDR1 LNHDA, CDR2 SQIVND (reference sequence). CDR3 nucleotides: TGTGCCAGTAGTACAACCGGGACAGCGTCGAAAAGTCCAGAAGCTTTCTTT. Its translation: CASSTTGTASKSPEAFF.